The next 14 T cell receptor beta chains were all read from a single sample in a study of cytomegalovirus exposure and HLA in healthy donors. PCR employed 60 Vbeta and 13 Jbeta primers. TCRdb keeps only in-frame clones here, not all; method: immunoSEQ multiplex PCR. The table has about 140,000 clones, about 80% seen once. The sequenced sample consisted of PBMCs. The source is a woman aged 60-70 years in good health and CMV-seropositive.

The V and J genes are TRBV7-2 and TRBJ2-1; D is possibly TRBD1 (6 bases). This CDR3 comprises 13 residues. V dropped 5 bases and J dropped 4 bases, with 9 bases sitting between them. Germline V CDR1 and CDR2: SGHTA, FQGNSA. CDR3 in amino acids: CASSRGQYNEQFF. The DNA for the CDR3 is TGTGCCAGCAGCCGTGGACAGTACAATGAGCAGTTCTTC.

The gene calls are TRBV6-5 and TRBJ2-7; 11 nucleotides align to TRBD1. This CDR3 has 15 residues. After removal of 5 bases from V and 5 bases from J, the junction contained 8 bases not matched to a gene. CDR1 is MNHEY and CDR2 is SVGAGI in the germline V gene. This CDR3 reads CASSPWTGGRNEQYF. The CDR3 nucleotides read TGTGCCAGCAGTCCCTGGACAGGGGGCAGGAACGAGCAGTACTTC.

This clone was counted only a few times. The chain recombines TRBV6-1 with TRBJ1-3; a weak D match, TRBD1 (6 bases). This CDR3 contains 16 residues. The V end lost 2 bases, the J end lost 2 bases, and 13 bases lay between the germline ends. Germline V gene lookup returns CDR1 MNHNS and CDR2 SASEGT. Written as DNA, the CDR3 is TGTGCCAGCAGTGAACAGGGGTTTGGTGCTGGAAACACCATATATTTT. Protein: CASSEQGFGAGNTIYF.

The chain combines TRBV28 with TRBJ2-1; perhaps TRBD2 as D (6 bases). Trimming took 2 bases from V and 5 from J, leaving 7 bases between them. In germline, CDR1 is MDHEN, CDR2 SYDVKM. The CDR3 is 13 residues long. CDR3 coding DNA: TGTGCCAGCAGTTTAGGGACTCACAATGAGCAGTTCTTC. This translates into CASSLGTHNEQFF.

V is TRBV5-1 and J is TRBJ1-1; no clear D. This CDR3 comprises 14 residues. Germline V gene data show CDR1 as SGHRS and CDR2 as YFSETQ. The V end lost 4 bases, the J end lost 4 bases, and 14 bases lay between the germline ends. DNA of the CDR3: TGCGCCAGCAGCCATCTGGGCGCCGTCACTGAAGCTTTCTTT. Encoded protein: CASSHLGAVTEAFF.

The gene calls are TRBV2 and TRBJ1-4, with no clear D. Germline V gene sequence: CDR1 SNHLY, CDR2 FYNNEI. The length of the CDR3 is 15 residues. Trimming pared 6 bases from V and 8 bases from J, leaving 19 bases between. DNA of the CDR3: TGTGCCAGCAGCGCCCTAAATCCCCCCGGGGAAAAACTGTTTTTT. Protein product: CASSALNPPGEKLFF.

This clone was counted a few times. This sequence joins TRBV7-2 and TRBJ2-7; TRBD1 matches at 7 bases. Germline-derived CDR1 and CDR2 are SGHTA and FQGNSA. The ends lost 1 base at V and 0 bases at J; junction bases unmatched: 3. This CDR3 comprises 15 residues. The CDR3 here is CASSLETGRSYEQYF. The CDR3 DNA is TGTGCCAGCAGCTTAGAGACAGGGCGCTCCTACGAGCAGTACTTC.

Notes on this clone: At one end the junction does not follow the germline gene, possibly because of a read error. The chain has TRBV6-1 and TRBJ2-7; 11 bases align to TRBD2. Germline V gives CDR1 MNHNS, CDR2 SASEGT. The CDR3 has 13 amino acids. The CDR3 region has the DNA TGTGCCACCGACGGACTAGCGGGCTACGAGCAGCACTTC. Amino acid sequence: CATDGLAGYEQHF.

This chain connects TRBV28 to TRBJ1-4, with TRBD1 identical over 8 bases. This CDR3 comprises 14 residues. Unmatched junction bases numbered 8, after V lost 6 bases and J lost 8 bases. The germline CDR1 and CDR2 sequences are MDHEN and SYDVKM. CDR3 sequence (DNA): TGTGCCAGCAGCCTTCTGGACAGGGAAGAAAAACTGTTTTTT. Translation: CASSLLDREEKLFF.

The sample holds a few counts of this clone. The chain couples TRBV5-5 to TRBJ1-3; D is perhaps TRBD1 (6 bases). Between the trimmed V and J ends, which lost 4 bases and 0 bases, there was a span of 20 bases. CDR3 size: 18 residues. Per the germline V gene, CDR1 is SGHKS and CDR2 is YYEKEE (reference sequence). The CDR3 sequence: CASSRDNTLLFSGNTIYF. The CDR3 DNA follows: TGTGCCAGCAGCCGGGACAATACCTTGCTATTCTCTGGAAACACCATATATTTT.

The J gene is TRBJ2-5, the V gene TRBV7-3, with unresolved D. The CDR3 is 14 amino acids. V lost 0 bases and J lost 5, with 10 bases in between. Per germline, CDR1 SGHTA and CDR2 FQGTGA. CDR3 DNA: TGTGCCAGCAGCTTAACTCCGGGTCGGGAGACCCAGTACTTC. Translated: CASSLTPGRETQYF.

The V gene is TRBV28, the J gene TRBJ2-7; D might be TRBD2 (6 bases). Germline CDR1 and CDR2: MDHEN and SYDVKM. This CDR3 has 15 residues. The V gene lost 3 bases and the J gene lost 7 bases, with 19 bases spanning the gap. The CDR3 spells CASSFPGQRSGEQYF. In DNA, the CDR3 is TGTGCCAGCAGTTTTCCCGGGCAGAGAAGCGGGGAGCAGTACTTC.

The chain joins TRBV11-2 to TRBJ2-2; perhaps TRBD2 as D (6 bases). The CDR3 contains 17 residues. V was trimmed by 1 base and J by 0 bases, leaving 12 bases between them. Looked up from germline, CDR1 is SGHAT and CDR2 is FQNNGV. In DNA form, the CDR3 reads TGTGCCAGCAGCTTAGGGGGGTGGGAGGCGAACACCGGGGAGCTGTTTTTT. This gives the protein CASSLGGWEANTGELFF.

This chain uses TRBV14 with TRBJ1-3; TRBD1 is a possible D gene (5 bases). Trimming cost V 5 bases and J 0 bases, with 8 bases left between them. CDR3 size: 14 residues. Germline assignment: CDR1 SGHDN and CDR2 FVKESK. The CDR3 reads CASSTGYSGNTIYF. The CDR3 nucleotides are TGTGCCAGCAGCACAGGATACTCTGGAAACACCATATATTTT. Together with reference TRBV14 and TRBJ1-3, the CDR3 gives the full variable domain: EAGVTQFPSHSVIEKGQTVTLRCDPISGHDNLYWYRRVMGKEIKFLLHFVKESKQDESGMPNNRFLAERTGGTYSTLKVQPAELEDSGVYFCASSTGYSGNTIYFGEGSWLTVV.